This note documents a single T cell receptor (beta chain) sequence. This receptor's antigen is unknown. Base qualities are not recorded, but no much larger clone differs from it by a single base. The data were obtained in a study of shared clonotypes between healthy human individuals (dated by TCRdb to 2020 to 2021). Context from the whole study: The cohort included three men and a couple of women between 18 and 49 years of age. For each donor, CD4 naive and CD4 memory were each given three plates, CD8 naive was given two plates, and CD8 memory was given one plate. Blood TCR repertoires of several healthy adults were deeply sequenced to estimate repertoire size and the extent of clonotype sharing between individuals. To increase sequencing depth and limit assay-specific biases, different laboratories used diverse techniques to prepare libraries and sequence TCR repertoires. Between about 0.85 and 9.5 billion PBMCs per donor were obtained by leukapheresis.

The full study reports these points: The small number of donors limited the genetic and exposure-history diversity represented. Sharing across a few donors was observed for 5% to 6.5% of naive CD4, less than 4% of naive CD8, around 2.5% of memory CD4, and roughly 0.4% of memory CD8 clonotypes. Even with the large sequencing depth, rarefaction of the sorted-subset datasets indicated that sequencing was incomplete. Larger estimated clonotype richness was generally found for naive subsets than for memory subsets. Sampling was restricted to blood, and TCR repertoires in tissues likely differ from the TCR repertoires found in blood. Clonotypes shared by all four sorted-subset donors showed higher generation probabilities than non-shared clonotypes. Based on pairwise subsampling, the degree of clonotype sharing among donors was expected to be affected by sequencing depth.

A distance of 16 bases separates the germline ends of V and J, which lose 6 bases and 5 bases respectively. The germline V gene specifies MDHEN as CDR1 and SYDVKM as CDR2. The CDR3, cysteine through phenylalanine, is 15 amino acids long. Only the CDR3 portion is preserved as DNA: 45 bases, with reading frame beginning at the first base. Healthy HIV-negative adults with no recently reported acute infections or vaccinations were included as donors. Every donor was a Caucasian adult living in Nashville, Tennessee, USA. CD4+ T cells were enriched by magnetic negative selection; naive cells were then positively selected on CD45RA, and the negative fraction formed the memory subset. After blood collection by leukapheresis, PBMCs were isolated using Ficoll-Histopaque density gradient centrifugation and then cryopreserved in the vapor phase of liquid nitrogen. Purity and quantity of every magnetically sorted T cell population were checked by analytical flow cytometry. Each sorted fraction had its genomic DNA isolated and then quantified by UV absorbance on a Nanodrop 2000c.

Using the deep immunoSEQ assay, TCR CDR3 regions were amplified from genomic DNA by multiplex PCR. Extracted genomic DNA from each cell subset was distributed evenly across all wells of several immunoSEQ 96-well plates, and each plate was treated as a replicate. For sorted subsets, 150 to 200 ng genomic DNA, equal to tens of thousands of T cell genomes, was loaded into each replicate PCR. Purified libraries were quantified with a Qubit 3.0 fluorometer, sized on a Bioanalyzer 2100, and re-quantified with the KAPA Library Quantification kit. Every immunoSEQ 96-well plate was sequenced on a separate single-read 150-cycle Illumina NextSeq 550 flow cell. Regarding the original processing steps: Because the immunoSEQ output held only junctional sequences and lacked quality scores, the filtering could not match the filtering applied to full-length reads. Sequences were annotated with PyIR, a Python wrapper for IgBLAST v1.9, using IMGT germline references to assign V/J genes and CDR3. Reads were removed for weak V/J assignments (E-value above 1e-6), missing CDR3, stop codons, out-of-frame junctions, or ambiguous translated residues. A V3J clonotype was defined by an identical inferred V gene, J gene, and CDR3 amino acid sequence. To compute the percentage overlap between repertoires, the number of shared unique clonotypes was divided by the size of the smaller repertoire. RTK rarefaction, the Chao1 estimator, and Recon v2.1 estimates of unobserved clonotypes were used to assess repertoire richness. OLGA was used to compute generation probabilities for all TCRbeta clonotypes that the gDNA method yielded from a few donors. TCRdb retrieved this table from immuneACCESS and kept in-frame rearrangements only. Not all clones are present; in checked studies, unresolved V genes account for under half, and no reason is known for the remainder. V and J calls and clone size are those listed in that table; D and trimming were worked out from the DNA. This sample lists over 2 million clones; 85% to 95% were detected once. 0.37% of the sample goes to the ten largest clones.

The rearranged segments are TRBV28 and TRBJ1-4, with the D gene uncertain. The material sequenced was naive CD4+ T cells from PBMCs. The intended sense of this specimen's cell subset or site label: CD45RA+ positively selected. This clonotype originated in a man aged 18 to 29 in good health. Some clones in this sample may be carry-over from other donors' samples. The CDR3 corresponds to CASRPAGDTNEKLFF. The nucleotides read TGTGCCAGCAGACCCGCCGGGGATACAAATGAAAAACTGTTTTTT.